This passage covers 21 T cell receptor beta chains from one sample sequenced in a study of blood T cell repertoires in COVID-19 (dated by TCRdb to the early 2020s). The library was obtained by the immunoSEQ multiplex PCR assay. TCRdb re-hosts the immuneACCESS table, in-frame sequences only. Its copies lack some clones; in the studies checked, an unresolved V gene accounts for under half of them, and the cause for the rest is not known. The sample yields 150,000 to 200,000 clones; over 75% were counted once. The ten top clones hold roughly 0.82% of the sample. Sample: PBMCs or T cells enriched from blood (not recorded which). These receptors were obtained from a woman under 30 who had recovered from COVID-19.

The gene calls are TRBV19 and TRBJ1-2; D gene uncertain. CDR1 LNHDA and CDR2 SQIVND come from the germline V gene (reference sequence). The CDR3 loop spans 12 amino acids. The V gene lost 8 bases and the J gene lost 2 bases, with 9 bases spanning the gap. CDR3: CASGAANYGYTF. CDR3 sequence (DNA): TGTGCCAGTGGAGCCGCCAACTATGGCTACACCTTC.

This chain joins TRBV4-1 and TRBJ2-5; a weak D match, TRBD2 (6 bases). CDR1 is MGHRA and CDR2 is YSYEKL in the germline V gene. The CDR3 has 15 residues. Trimming shortened V by 2 bases and J by 3 bases, and 13 bases separated the two germline ends. CDR3 in DNA: TGCGCCAGCAGCCAAAGGAGGGATAGCAAAGAGACCCAGTACTTC. This encodes CASSQRRDSKETQYF.

The chain combines TRBV5-1 with TRBJ1-3; 8 bases agree with TRBD1. This CDR3 has 16 amino acids. Germline V CDR1 and CDR2: SGHRS, YFSETQ. With V trimmed by 0 bases and J by 0 bases, 2 bases remained unmatched. CDR3 nucleotide sequence: TGCGCCAGCAGCTTGGGGGACAGGCTCTCTGGAAACACCATATATTTT. This gives the protein CASSLGDRLSGNTIYF.

V gene TRBV12-3 or TRBV12-4 combines with J gene TRBJ1-4; D may be TRBD1 (5 bases). This CDR3 comprises 12 residues. Trimming left V 6 bases short and J 8 bases short, with 10 bases between. The CDR3 sequence: CASRGGGEKLFF. The CDR3 coding sequence is TGTGCCAGCAGGGGTGGGGGGGAAAAACTGTTTTTT.

V gene TRBV28 combines with J gene TRBJ2-3, with D possibly being TRBD2 (6 bases). Per germline, CDR1 MDHEN and CDR2 SYDVKM. The length of the CDR3 is 14 residues. The germline V and J ends were trimmed by 5 bases and 2 bases, with 11 bases remaining between them. CDR3 loop: CASSPRGSTDTQYF. The CDR3 bases are TGTGCCAGCAGTCCCCGGGGGTCCACAGATACGCAGTATTTT.

The gene calls are TRBV29-1 and TRBJ2-5; TRBD2 agrees at 9 bases. CDR1 is SQVTM, CDR2 ANQGSEA, per germline. There are 14 residues in the CDR3. The V segment lost 3 bases and the J segment 5 bases; nucleotides outside the gene matches: 7. The CDR3 loop is CSVDLAGRGETQYF. The CDR3 nucleotides read TGCAGCGTTGACCTAGCGGGACGGGGGGAGACCCAGTACTTC.

The chain couples TRBV7-9 to TRBJ2-7; 10 bases agree with TRBD1. This CDR3 region has 16 residues. Germline V CDR1 and CDR2: SEHNR, FQNEAQ (reference sequence). V gave up 5 bases and J gave up 3 bases; unmatched junction bases: 10. The CDR3 sequence: CASSITPGTGDYEQYF. The CDR3 bases are TGTGCCAGCAGCATTACCCCCGGGACAGGGGACTACGAGCAGTACTTC.

V is TRBV7-6 and J is TRBJ1-4; a weak D match, TRBD1 (5 bases). CDR1 SGHVS and CDR2 FNYEAQ come from the germline V gene. Trimming removed 1 base from V and 4 bases from J, with 10 bases in between. This CDR3 is built from 15 residues. Here the CDR3 DNA reads TGTGCCAGCAGCTTAGTAAGCGACAGTAATGAAAAACTGTTTTTT. Translating gives CASSLVSDSNEKLFF.

The chain recombines TRBV7-3 with TRBJ2-1; 8 nucleotides agree with TRBD2. CDR1 SGHTA and CDR2 FQGTGA come from the germline V gene. This CDR3 is 16 amino acids long. V was clipped by 2 bases and J by 6 bases; unmatched bases: 9. CDR3 sequence (DNA): TGTGCCAGCAGCTTACAACCGGCGGGAGGTGGCAATGAGCAGTTCTTC. Its protein is CASSLQPAGGGNEQFF.

With regard to this clone: This specimen includes other DNA sequences encoding the same CDR3. This chain uses TRBV27 with TRBJ2-2; a weak D match, TRBD2 (7 bases). V was clipped by 7 bases and J by 4 bases, with 10 bases between them. This CDR3 contains 13 residues. CDR1 and CDR2 (germline): MNHEY, SMNVEV (reference sequence). The CDR3 sequence is CASTRGGTGELFF. CDR3 DNA sequence: TGTGCCAGCACGAGGGGGGGCACCGGGGAGCTGTTTTTT.

V gene TRBV5-6 combines with J gene TRBJ2-1; D not resolved. The CDR3 runs to 14 residues. V lost 2 bases and J lost 10, with 16 bases in between. Germline loops: CDR1 SGHDT, CDR2 YYEEEE. Here the CDR3 reads CASSFSLHVKEQFF. In DNA, the CDR3 is TGTGCCAGCAGCTTTAGCCTTCACGTGAAGGAGCAGTTCTTC.

The chain couples TRBV28 to TRBJ1-4; TRBD1 matches at 11 bases. V shed 6 bases and J 10 bases; nucleotides not matched to a gene: 16. The germline CDR1 and CDR2 sequences are MDHEN and SYDVKM. The CDR3 consists of 17 residues. The CDR3 loop is CASSPGSGQGAFGKLFF. As DNA, the CDR3 is TGTGCCAGCAGCCCCGGATCTGGACAGGGGGCTTTTGGAAAACTGTTTTTT. Based on the CDR3 plus reference TRBV28 and TRBJ1-4, the full variable domain is DVKVTQSSRYLVKRTGEKVFLECVQDMDHENMFWYRQDPGLGLRLIYFSYDVKMKEKGDIPEGYSVSREKKERFSLILESASTNQTSMYLCASSPGSGQGAFGKLFFGSGTQLSVL.

This chain joins TRBV4-2 and TRBJ2-3; D gene ambiguous. Deletions cut 0 bases from V and 7 bases from J, with 11 bases between. CDR1 is LGHNA and CDR2 is YNFKEQ in the germline V gene. The CDR3 consists of 14 residues. Here the CDR3 DNA reads TGTGCCAGCAGCCAAGATCTAGGTTATAATACGCAGTATTTT. As protein: CASSQDLGYNTQYF.

The V gene is TRBV12-3 or TRBV12-4, the J gene TRBJ2-2; D is unresolved. V gave up 6 bases and J gave up 8 bases, with 10 bases separating them. CDR3 length: 12 residues. In DNA form, the CDR3 reads TGTGCCAGCAGGCCTGGCCGTGGGGAGCTGTTTTTT. Residues: CASRPGRGELFF.

V is TRBV6-5 and J is TRBJ1-3; D may be TRBD1 (5 bases). Trimming removed 2 bases at V and 2 bases at J, with 10 bases between. The length of the CDR3 is 15 residues. The germline gives CDR1 MNHEY, CDR2 SVGAGI. The CDR3 DNA reads as TGTGCCAGCAGTTACGGGCGGGGGGCTGGAAACACCATATATTTT. As protein: CASSYGRGAGNTIYF.

CDR3 DNA sequence: TGTGCCAGCAGCTTACTAGCGACCCGGAATGAGCAGTTCTTC. This sequence encodes CASSLLATRNEQFF. The chain recombines TRBV28 with TRBJ2-1; 7 nucleotides agree with TRBD2. The CDR3 runs to 14 residues. V shed 6 bases, J shed 7 bases, and the junction held 9 bases outside the gene matches. CDR1 is MDHEN, CDR2 SYDVKM, per germline.

This rearrangement joins TRBV7-2 to TRBJ2-4; no clear D gene. V gave up 6 bases and J gave up 1 base, with 10 bases separating them. This CDR3 spans 14 amino acids. CDR1 SGHTA and CDR2 FQGNSA come from the germline V gene. The CDR3 reads CASRKTGAKNIQYF. DNA for the CDR3: TGTGCCAGCAGGAAAACCGGTGCCAAAAACATTCAGTACTTC.

V usage is TRBV6-5 and J usage is TRBJ2-7, with D uncertain. The V gene's germline CDR1 is MNHEY and CDR2 SVGAGI. There are 11 residues in the CDR3. Trimming stripped 11 bases from V and 9 bases from J, with 17 bases between. The CDR3 protein is CASDMGGSQYF. The CDR3 DNA sequence: TGTGCCTCAGACATGGGTGGGTCGCAGTACTTC.

The rearrangement uses TRBV9 and TRBJ2-1; D call uncertain. Germline V gene data show CDR1 as SGDLS and CDR2 as YYNGEE. The CDR3 has 15 residues. Trimming removed 1 base at V and 4 bases at J, with 12 bases between. The CDR3: CASSVIPAVYNEQFF. CDR3 sequence (DNA): TGTGCCAGCAGCGTAATCCCCGCAGTTTACAATGAGCAGTTCTTC.

The CDR3 bases are TGTGCCAGCAGGCGTCCCGGGACTAGCGGGAGAGAGACCCAGTACTTC. It is translated as CASRRPGTSGRETQYF. The chain has TRBV7-2 and TRBJ2-5, with 14 bases that match TRBD2. Germline CDR1 SGHTA, CDR2 FQGNSA. With 6 bases clipped from V and 4 bases from J, the junction kept 7 bases outside the gene matches. This CDR3 comprises 16 residues.

The gene calls are TRBV28 and TRBJ2-3; 8 nucleotides line up with TRBD2. CDR3 length equals 19 residues. Per germline, CDR1 MDHEN and CDR2 SYDVKM. V shed 5 bases, J shed 2 bases, and the junction held 18 bases outside the gene matches. For the CDR3, the DNA is TGTGCCAGCAGTAGGCTCCGGACGGGGGGGAAGGGACACACAGATACGCAGTATTTT. This gives the protein CASSRLRTGGKGHTDTQYF.